This T cell receptor (beta chain) was observed in a study of T cells in Graves' hyperthyroidism and ophthalmopathy. Study-level points and caveats: A median approximately 6.5 months before onset, the model predicted ophthalmopathy. The majority of expanded thyroid clonotypes above 0.001 also appeared in blood.

With a duration under 2 months, the hyperthyroidism was newly diagnosed in patients aged 18 to 65. Fresh peripheral blood, 8 to 10 ml, was the source of the PBMCs. Concerning this clonotype: Its antigen is not known.

Using RNA transcripts as the source, TCR beta CDR3 regions were amplified. RT-PCR in the first round (using the HTBI primer set) targeted the TCR CDR3. TCRdb analysed the multiplex PCR reads with MiXCR anew, one entry per CDR3 protein. The sample has around 580,000 distinct CDR3 sequences; over 15% are singletons. The CDR3 is made up of 16 amino acids. V dropped 0 bases and J dropped 4; count of bases not matched to a gene: 6. The germline CDR1 and CDR2 sequences are SGHRS and YFSETQ. The origin of this receptor is a woman in her late teens or twenties with Graves' hyperthyroidism. Material: blood. The V and J genes are TRBV5-1 and TRBJ2-2; 7 nucleotides match TRBD1. CDR3 residues: CASSLVVDRRTGELFF. In DNA, the CDR3 is TGCGCCAGCAGCTTGGTTGTGGACAGGCGCACCGGGGAGCTGTTTTTT.